One sample yielded the 5 T cell receptor beta chains listed below, sequenced in a study of radiotherapy plus CTLA-4 blockade in lung cancer (dated by TCRdb to the late 2010s). Preparation of the library involved the immunoSEQ multiplex PCR assay. This is the immuneACCESS table as TCRdb keeps it, with only in-frame sequences that have V and J called. A part of the clones is gone; compared with another copy, unresolved V genes explain less than half, and the rest is unexplained. This sample holds 90,000 to 100,000 clones; approximately 80% were observed only once. More than 20% of the sample is taken by the ten largest. Sequenced here: peripheral blood, sampled from a patient treated with radiotherapy plus ipilimumab. The receptors were sampled from a human donor with non-small cell lung cancer that progressed on radiotherapy plus ipilimumab.

The chain combines TRBV28 with TRBJ2-1, with a weak D call TRBD1 (6 bases). V was shortened by 3 bases and J by 4 bases, with 10 bases between the two germline ends. The CDR3 runs to 14 residues. The germline V gene encodes CDR1 MDHEN and CDR2 SYDVKM. For the CDR3, the DNA is TGTGCCAGCAGTTTTTTGGACAGATACAATGAGCAGTTCTTC. This codes for CASSFLDRYNEQFF.

The rearrangement links TRBV7-8 to TRBJ2-7; D not resolved. V gave up 1 base and J gave up 2 bases, with 9 bases separating them. This CDR3 has 14 residues. The germline V gene encodes CDR1 SGHVS and CDR2 FQNEAQ. CDR3 protein: CASSLGAATYEQYF. The CDR3 nucleotides read TGTGCCAGCAGCTTAGGAGCCGCAACCTACGAGCAGTACTTC. The entire variable domain, with the rest obtained from reference TRBV7-8 and TRBJ2-7, is as follows: GAGVSQSPRYKVAKRGQDVALRCDPISGHVSLFWYQQALGQGPEFLTYFQNEAQLDKSGLPSDRFFAERPEGSVSTLKIQRTQQEDSAVYLCASSLGAATYEQYFGPGTRLTVT.

This clone is a singleton in its sample. The V call is TRBV6-1, the J call TRBJ1-1; D ambiguous. The germline CDR1 and CDR2 sequences are MNHNS and SASEGT. The CDR3 loop spans 16 amino acids. V was trimmed by 3 bases and J by 4 bases, leaving 18 bases between them. The CDR3 region is CASSDRHALAGTEAFF. The CDR3 coding sequence is TGTGCCAGCAGTGATAGACATGCCCTCGCAGGCACTGAAGCTTTCTTT.

As DNA, the CDR3 is TGTGCCACCCAGACAGGGGTTACCGGGGAGCTGTTTTTT. It is translated as CATQTGVTGELFF. This sequence joins TRBV27 and TRBJ2-2; 8 bases map to TRBD1. The CDR3 totals 13 residues. The germline V gene has CDR1 MNHEY and CDR2 SMNVEV (reference sequence). The V and J ends lost 10 bases and 5 bases, in that order; junction bases with no gene match: 6.

This chain connects TRBV4-1 to TRBJ2-7; the D is unclear. The CDR3 is 16 residues long. CDR1 is MGHRA and CDR2 is YSYEKL in the germline V gene. V was cut by 4 bases and J by 0 bases, with 16 bases left in between. This CDR3 is CASSPLAPDSSYEQYF. As DNA, the CDR3 is TGCGCCAGCAGCCCCCTGGCGCCGGATAGCTCCTACGAGCAGTACTTC.